A selection of T cell receptor beta chains follows, all from one sample in a study of CD8+ T cells in alopecia areata. Here immunoSEQ multiplex PCR was the method, and the copy in TCRdb shows in-frame clones only, minus some. The sample lists 220,000 or so clones; 50% to 65% were seen once. Sequences were derived from CD4+ T cells sorted from blood, sampled at week 0. These receptors were collected from a human donor with alopecia areata. Each CDR3 is given with its conserved first and last residue. The order of the fields is clone size, J gene, D gene, V gene, CDR3 protein, CDR3 DNA. The D gene is left open where the match is weak. Not all rows give a size; the values are once, few, many and, for expanded clones, a class.

>once|TRBJ1-5|.|TRBV29-1
CSPPGQENQPQHF
TGCAGCCCCCCTGGCCAGGAGAATCAGCCCCAGCATTTT
>few|TRBJ2-3|TRBD1|TRBV29-1
CSVQGTDRKSSTDTQYF
TGCAGCGTCCAGGGGACGGACAGGAAATCTAGCACAGATACGCAGTATTTT
>.|TRBJ1-1|.|TRBV5-1
CASSFYGEAFF
TGCGCCAGCAGCTTCTATGGTGAAGCTTTCTTT
>.|TRBJ2-7|.|TRBV7-9
CASSQTTSRSSYEQYF
TGTGCCAGCAGCCAAACTACTAGCAGGAGCTCCTACGAGCAGTACTTC
>.|TRBJ2-7|TRBD1|TRBV11-2
CASSLEDRAQYF
TGTGCCAGCAGCTTAGAGGACAGGGCGCAGTACTTC
>.|TRBJ2-5|.|TRBV7-9
CASSSAVRGETQYF
TGTGCCAGCAGCTCCGCTGTCAGGGGAGAGACCCAGTACTTC
>once|TRBJ1-1|.|TRBV29-1
CSVEGRLNTEAFF
TGCAGCGTGGAGGGGAGACTGAACACTGAAGCTTTCTTT
>.|TRBJ2-1|TRBD2|TRBV5-1
CASKTSGSYNEQFF
TGCGCCAGCAAAACTAGCGGGAGCTACAATGAGCAGTTCTTC
>.|TRBJ2-6|.|TRBV29-1
CSVRGVIYGANVLTF
TGCAGCGTTCGAGGGGTCATCTACGGGGCCAACGTCCTGACTTTC
>.|TRBJ1-1|TRBD1|TRBV29-1
CSVQKDRRAFF
TGCAGCGTTCAAAAGGACAGGCGAGCTTTCTTT
>few|TRBJ2-7|.|TRBV29-1
CSVVDSLTYEQYF
TGCAGCGTGGTGGACAGCCTCACGTACGAGCAGTACTTC
>.|TRBJ2-3|.|TRBV6-1
CASSVSSAGGDTQYF
TGTGCCAGCAGTGTAAGTAGCGCCGGCGGAGATACGCAGTATTTT
>few|TRBJ2-1|TRBD2|TRBV7-9
CASSRNSGTKYNEQFF
TGTGCCAGCAGCCGAAATAGCGGGACCAAATACAATGAGCAGTTCTTC
>few|TRBJ1-1|.|TRBV2
CASSGRDTEAFF
TGTGCCAGCAGTGGAAGAGACACTGAAGCTTTCTTT
>.|TRBJ2-1|TRBD2|TRBV7-7
CASSLPGLAGAQSSYNEQFF
TGTGCCAGCAGCTTACCGGGACTAGCGGGAGCTCAGAGCTCCTACAATGAGCAGTTCTTC
>.|TRBJ1-6|TRBD1|TRBV5-6
CASSLRQGSSYNSPLHF
TGTGCCAGCAGCTTGAGACAGGGGAGCTCCTATAATTCACCCCTCCACTTT
>.|TRBJ2-6|TRBD1|TRBV6-1
CASRTGGSGANVLTF
TGTGCCAGCAGAACAGGGGGATCTGGGGCCAACGTCCTGACTTTC
>.|TRBJ1-6|.|TRBV30
CAWSVQGRSPLHF
TGTGCCTGGAGTGTACAGGGTCGATCACCCCTCCACTTT
>few|TRBJ1-5|TRBD1|TRBV28
CASSLWSGGNNQPQHF
TGTGCCAGCAGTTTATGGTCAGGGGGAAACAATCAGCCCCAGCATTTT
>few|TRBJ2-7|TRBD1|TRBV23-1
CASSQPGGQGTIYEQYF
TGCGCCAGCAGTCAGCCTGGTGGACAGGGGACAATCTACGAGCAGTACTTC
>.|TRBJ1-5|.|TRBV6-6
CASRGDRSQPQHF
TGTGCCAGCCGGGGGGACCGTAGTCAGCCCCAGCATTTT
>.|TRBJ2-3|TRBD1|TRBV27
CASSPGQGASDTQYF
TGTGCCAGCAGTCCCGGACAGGGGGCATCAGATACGCAGTATTTT
>.|TRBJ1-5|TRBD1|TRBV6-6
CASTGTGSQPQHF
TGTGCCAGCACCGGGACAGGGTCCCAGCCCCAGCATTTT
>.|TRBJ1-5|.|TRBV9
CASSVAAGDQPQHF
TGTGCCAGCAGCGTAGCGGCAGGGGATCAGCCCCAGCATTTT
>.|TRBJ1-2|.|TRBV7-9
CASSERPGVNYGYTF
TGTGCCAGCAGCGAGCGGCCGGGCGTAAACTATGGCTACACCTTC
>.|TRBJ2-1|.|TRBV2
CASRPPTREQFF
TGTGCCAGCAGGCCTCCCACTAGGGAGCAGTTCTTC
>.|TRBJ1-3|TRBD1|TRBV29-1
CSAQGAGNTIYF
TGCAGCGCACAGGGGGCTGGAAACACCATATATTTT
>.|TRBJ1-4|TRBD1|TRBV2
CASSGQGRLFF
TGTGCCAGCAGTGGACAGGGCCGGCTGTTTTTT
>many|TRBJ1-3|.|TRBV18
CASSPGEASGNTIYF
TGTGCCAGCTCACCGGGCGAAGCCTCTGGAAACACCATATATTTT
>.|TRBJ1-2|TRBD1|TRBV29-1
CSVEGGGTGRGYTF
TGCAGCGTTGAAGGGGGTGGGACAGGGCGAGGCTACACCTTC
>.|TRBJ1-2|.|TRBV27
CASSLRGTTITF
TGTGCCAGCAGTTTGAGGGGGACGACAATTACCTTC
>few|TRBJ2-1|TRBD1|TRBV19
CASSMDRENEQFF
TGTGCCAGTAGTATGGACAGGGAGAATGAGCAGTTCTTC
>many|TRBJ2-3|.|TRBV7-2
CASSLDPARSPSQGTQYF
TGTGCCAGCAGCTTAGACCCGGCGCGAAGCCCGTCTCAGGGTACGCAGTATTTT
>.|TRBJ2-7|TRBD2|TRBV4-1
CASSLTSGGLGEQYF
TGCGCCAGCAGCCTGACTAGCGGAGGTTTGGGCGAGCAGTACTTC
>.|TRBJ2-5|TRBD1|TRBV27
CASSLWGTGSAETQYF
TGTGCCAGCAGTTTATGGGGGACAGGGAGTGCAGAGACCCAGTACTTC
>.|TRBJ2-7|TRBD1|TRBV20-1
CSRGQGYEQYF
TGCAGTAGGGGACAGGGGTACGAGCAGTACTTC
>.|TRBJ2-7|TRBD1|TRBV25-1
CASSEWGQGARIVYEQYF
TGTGCCAGCAGTGAATGGGGACAGGGGGCGCGAATTGTCTACGAGCAGTACTTC